This T cell receptor beta chain is drawn from a study of read filtering for tumor transcriptome and immune sequencing. On the study more broadly: Patients were 17 to 20 male and some 13 female, mean age around 67 years, range roughly 47 to 85. TCR-mapped reads were about 3.5 to 10.27 million with IR-seq versus roughly 75 to 1,300 with RNA-seq. Study-wide results and caveats: Single-read clonotypes: 80% to 90% of IR-seq clonotypes (roughly 3.2% of reads), more than 70% of RNA-seq clonotypes (nearly 45% of reads). IR-seq and RNA-seq agreed better without single-read clonotypes.

By sample share, this clonotype is medium-sized. No antigen is known for it. Germline CDR1 DFQATT, CDR2 SNEGSKA (reference sequence). V gave up 3 bases and J gave up 5 bases, with 2 bases separating them. The CDR3 totals 10 residues. From about 0.4 ug of RNA, a library with molecular barcoded alpha/delta and beta/gamma adaptors was made. Each CDR3 protein gets one entry after TCRdb re-called the reads with MiXCR. The sample yields roughly 41,000 distinct CDR3 sequences, roughly 15% seen once. This sequence was found in a donor aged 40 or over with multiple myeloma. This chain uses TRBV20-1 with TRBJ2-1, with D unclear. Sequencing was carried out using a population of CD138-negative cells sorted from bone marrow. DNA for the CDR3: TGCAGTGCTAGCGACAATGAGCAGTTCTTC. Encoded protein: CSASDNEQFF.